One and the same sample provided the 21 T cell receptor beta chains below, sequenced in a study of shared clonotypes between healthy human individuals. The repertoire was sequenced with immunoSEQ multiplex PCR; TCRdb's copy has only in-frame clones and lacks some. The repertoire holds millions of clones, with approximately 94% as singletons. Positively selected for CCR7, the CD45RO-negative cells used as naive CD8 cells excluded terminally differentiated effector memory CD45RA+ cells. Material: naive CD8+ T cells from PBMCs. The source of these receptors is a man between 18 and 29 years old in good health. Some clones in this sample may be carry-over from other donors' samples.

The DNA for the CDR3 is TGTGCCAGCAATTTTCAGGGGGTAATATCCTACAATGAGCAGTTCTTC. Translating gives CASNFQGVISYNEQFF. The chain recombines TRBV27 with TRBJ2-1; 7 bases agree with TRBD1. Germline lookup yields CDR1 MNHEY and CDR2 SMNVEV (reference sequence). This CDR3 spans 16 amino acids. V was clipped by 7 bases and J by 1 base; unmatched bases: 10.

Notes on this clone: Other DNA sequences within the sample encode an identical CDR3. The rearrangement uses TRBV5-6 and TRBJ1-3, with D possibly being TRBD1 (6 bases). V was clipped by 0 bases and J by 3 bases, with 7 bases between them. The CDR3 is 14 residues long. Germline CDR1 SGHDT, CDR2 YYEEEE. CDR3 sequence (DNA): TGTGCCAGCAGCTTGGCAGGGGTTGGAAACACCATATATTTT. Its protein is CASSLAGVGNTIYF.

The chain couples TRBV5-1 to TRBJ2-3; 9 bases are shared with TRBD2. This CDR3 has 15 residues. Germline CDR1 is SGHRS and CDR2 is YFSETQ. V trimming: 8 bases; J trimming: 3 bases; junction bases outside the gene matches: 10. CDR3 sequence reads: CASTQGTSTTDTQYF. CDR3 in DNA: TGCGCCAGTACACAGGGGACTAGCACGACAGATACGCAGTATTTT.

CDR3 nucleotides: TGCGCCAGCAGCCCCCACCCGTCCCGGGACAGGGGCGAGCAGTACTTC. The encoded protein is CASSPHPSRDRGEQYF. The rearrangement links TRBV4-1 to TRBJ2-7; 10 bases fit TRBD1. The CDR3 is made up of 16 amino acids. The germline CDR1 and CDR2 sequences are MGHRA and YSYEKL. V was clipped by 4 bases and J by 6 bases; unmatched bases: 12.

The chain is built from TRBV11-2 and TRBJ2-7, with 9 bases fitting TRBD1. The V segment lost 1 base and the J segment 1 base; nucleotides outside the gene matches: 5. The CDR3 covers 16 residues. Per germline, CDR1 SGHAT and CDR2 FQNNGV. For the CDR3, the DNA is TGTGCCAGCAGCTTAGGGCCCGGGACAGGGTCCTACGAGCAGTACTTC. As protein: CASSLGPGTGSYEQYF.

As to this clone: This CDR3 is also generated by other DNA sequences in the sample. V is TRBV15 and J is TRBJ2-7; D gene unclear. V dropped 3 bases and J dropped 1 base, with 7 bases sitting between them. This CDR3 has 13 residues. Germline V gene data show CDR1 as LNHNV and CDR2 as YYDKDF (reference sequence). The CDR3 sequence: CATSRGRSYEQYF. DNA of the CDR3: TGTGCCACCAGCAGGGGAAGATCCTACGAGCAGTACTTC.

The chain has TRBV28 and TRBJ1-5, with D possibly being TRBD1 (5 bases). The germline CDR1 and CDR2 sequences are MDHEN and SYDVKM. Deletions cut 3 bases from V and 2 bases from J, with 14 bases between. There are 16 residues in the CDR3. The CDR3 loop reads CASSFRGLAGNQPQHF. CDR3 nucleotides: TGTGCCAGCAGTTTTCGGGGACTAGCAGGCAATCAGCCCCAGCATTTT.

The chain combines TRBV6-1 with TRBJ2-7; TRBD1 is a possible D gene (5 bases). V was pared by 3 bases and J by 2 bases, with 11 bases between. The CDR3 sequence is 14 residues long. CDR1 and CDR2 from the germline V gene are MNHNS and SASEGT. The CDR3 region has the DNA TGTGCCAGCAGTGAGATGGACACTACCTACGAGCAGTACTTC. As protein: CASSEMDTTYEQYF.

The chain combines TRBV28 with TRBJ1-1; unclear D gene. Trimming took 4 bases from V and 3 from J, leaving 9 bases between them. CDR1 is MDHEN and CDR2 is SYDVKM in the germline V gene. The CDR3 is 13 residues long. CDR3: CASSYWGYTEAFF. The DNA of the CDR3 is TGTGCCAGCAGTTATTGGGGATACACTGAAGCTTTCTTT.

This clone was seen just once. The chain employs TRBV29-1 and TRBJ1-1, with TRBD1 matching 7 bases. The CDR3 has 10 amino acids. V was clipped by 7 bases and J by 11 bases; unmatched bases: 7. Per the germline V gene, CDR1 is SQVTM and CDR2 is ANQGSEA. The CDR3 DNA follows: TGCAGCGGCGGACAGGAGGTGGCTTTCTTT. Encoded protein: CSGGQEVAFF.

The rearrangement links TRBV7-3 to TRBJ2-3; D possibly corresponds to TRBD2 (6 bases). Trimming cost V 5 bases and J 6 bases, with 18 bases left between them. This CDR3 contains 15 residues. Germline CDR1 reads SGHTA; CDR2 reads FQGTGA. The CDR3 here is CASSQTGGAPDTQYF. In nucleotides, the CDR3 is TGTGCCAGCAGCCAAACGGGCGGGGCACCGGATACGCAGTATTTT.

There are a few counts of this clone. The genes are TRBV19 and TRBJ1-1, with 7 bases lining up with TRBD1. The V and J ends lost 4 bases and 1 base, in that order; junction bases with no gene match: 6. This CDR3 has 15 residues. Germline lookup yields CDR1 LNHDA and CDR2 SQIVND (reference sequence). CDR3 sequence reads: CASSTPRDRNTEAFF. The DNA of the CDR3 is TGTGCCAGTAGTACCCCCAGGGACAGGAACACTGAAGCTTTCTTT.

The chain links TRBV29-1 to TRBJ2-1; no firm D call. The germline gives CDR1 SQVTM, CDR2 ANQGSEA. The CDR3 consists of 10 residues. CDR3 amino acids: CSAFGDEQFF. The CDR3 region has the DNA TGCAGTGCCTTCGGTGATGAGCAGTTCTTC.

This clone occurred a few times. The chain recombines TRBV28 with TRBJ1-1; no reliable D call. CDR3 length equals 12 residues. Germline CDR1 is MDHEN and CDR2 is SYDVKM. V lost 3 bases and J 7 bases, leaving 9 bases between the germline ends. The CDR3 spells CASSLPGNEAFF. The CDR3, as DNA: TGTGCCAGCAGTTTGCCGGGCAATGAAGCTTTCTTT.

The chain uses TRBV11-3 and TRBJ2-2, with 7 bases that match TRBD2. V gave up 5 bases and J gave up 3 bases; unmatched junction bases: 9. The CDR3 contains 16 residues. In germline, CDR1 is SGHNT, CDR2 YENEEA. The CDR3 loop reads CASSPPTSSDTGELFF. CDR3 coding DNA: TGTGCCAGCAGCCCCCCGACTAGCAGCGACACCGGGGAGCTGTTTTTT. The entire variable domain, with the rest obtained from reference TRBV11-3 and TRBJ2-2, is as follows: EAGVVQSPRYKIIEKKQPVAFWCNPISGHNTLYWYLQNLGQGPELLIRYENEEAVDDSQLPKDRFSAERLKGVDSTLKIQPAELGDSAVYLCASSPPTSSDTGELFFGEGSRLTVL.

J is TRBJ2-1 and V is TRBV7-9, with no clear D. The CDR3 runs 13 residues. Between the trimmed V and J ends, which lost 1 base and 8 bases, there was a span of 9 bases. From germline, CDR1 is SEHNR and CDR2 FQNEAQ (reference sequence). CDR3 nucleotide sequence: TGTGCCAGCAGCTTAGTTGGTAACGATGAGCAGTTCTTC. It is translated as CASSLVGNDEQFF.

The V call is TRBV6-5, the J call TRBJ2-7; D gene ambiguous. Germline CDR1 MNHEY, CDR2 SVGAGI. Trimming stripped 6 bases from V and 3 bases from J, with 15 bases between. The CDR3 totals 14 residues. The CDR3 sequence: CASSTRSPYYEQYF. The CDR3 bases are TGTGCCAGCAGCACCAGGTCCCCATACTACGAGCAGTACTTC.

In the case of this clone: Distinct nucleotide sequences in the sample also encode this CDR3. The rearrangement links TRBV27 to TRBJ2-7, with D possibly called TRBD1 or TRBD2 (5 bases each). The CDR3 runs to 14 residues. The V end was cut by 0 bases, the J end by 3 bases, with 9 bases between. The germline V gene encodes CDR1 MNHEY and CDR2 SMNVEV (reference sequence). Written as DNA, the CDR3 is TGTGCCAGCAGTTTATCGGGACCGGGCTACGAGCAGTACTTC. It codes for CASSLSGPGYEQYF.

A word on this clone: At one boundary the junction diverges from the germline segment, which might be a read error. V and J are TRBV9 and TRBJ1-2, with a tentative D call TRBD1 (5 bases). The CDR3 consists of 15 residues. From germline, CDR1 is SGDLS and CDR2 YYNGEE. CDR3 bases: TGTGCCAGCACCAATCAGGACAAAAGTAACTACGGCTACACCTTC. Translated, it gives CASTNQDKSNYGYTF.

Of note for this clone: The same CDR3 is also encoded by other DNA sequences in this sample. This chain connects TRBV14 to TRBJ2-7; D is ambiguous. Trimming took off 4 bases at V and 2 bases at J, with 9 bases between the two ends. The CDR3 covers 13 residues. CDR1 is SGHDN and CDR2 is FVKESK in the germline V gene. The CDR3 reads CASSPRLAYEQYF. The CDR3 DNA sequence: TGTGCCAGCAGCCCCCGACTTGCCTACGAGCAGTACTTC.

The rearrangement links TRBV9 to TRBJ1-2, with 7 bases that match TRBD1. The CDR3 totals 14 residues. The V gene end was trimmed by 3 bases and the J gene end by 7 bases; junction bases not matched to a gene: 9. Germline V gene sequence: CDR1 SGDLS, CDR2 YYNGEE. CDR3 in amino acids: CASSGQGLVLGYTF. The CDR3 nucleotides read TGTGCCAGCAGCGGACAGGGTCTAGTCCTTGGCTACACCTTC.